The 20 T cell receptor beta chains given below trace back to one sample, sequenced in a study of spatial heterogeneity in lung cancer. Stated time point: sample taken at primary tumor resection. The input material, whole RNA from tumor, nontumor lung or frozen PBMC, was sequenced unsorted. TCRdb processed the 5' RACE reads anew with MiXCR; each CDR3 protein has one entry. The sample has some 6,900 distinct CDR3 sequences, approximately 3.9% seen once. Sample: normal lung tissue next to the tumor, taken at surgery. These receptors were taken from a female donor with early-stage non-small cell lung cancer.

By share, this clonotype ranks as medium-sized. V and J are TRBV30 and TRBJ1-2, with 10 positions matching TRBD1. V shed 3 bases and J 0 bases; nucleotides not matched to a gene: 4. The CDR3 has 15 amino acids. The germline gives CDR1 GTSNPN, CDR2 SVGIG (reference sequence). CDR3 in DNA: TGTGCCTGGAGCCGGGACAGGGGAGCTAACTATGGCTACACCTTC. It codes for CAWSRDRGANYGYTF.

In this sample, this clonotype turned up many times. V and J are TRBV28 and TRBJ1-1, with no clear D. Germline CDR1 is MDHEN and CDR2 is SYDVKM. There are 11 residues in the CDR3. The ends were cut back, 6 bases at V and 6 bases at J, with 8 bases in the middle. The CDR3 nucleotides read TGTGCCAGCAGGGGTAAACCTGAAGCTTTCTTT. It translates to CASRGKPEAFF.

This clonotype was counted ten times or more. This chain joins TRBV5-1 and TRBJ2-7, with no clear D. This CDR3 is built from 13 residues. CDR1 and CDR2 from the germline V gene are SGHRS and YFSETQ. Trimming pared 4 bases from V and 1 base from J, leaving 9 bases between. The chain's CDR3 is CASSVSGSYEQYF. DNA of the CDR3: TGCGCCAGCAGCGTGTCTGGGTCCTACGAGCAGTACTTC.

By sample share, this clonotype is medium-sized. V gene TRBV3-1 combines with J gene TRBJ1-2; 9 nucleotides match TRBD1. Germline V gene data show CDR1 as LGHDT and CDR2 as YNNKEL (reference sequence). With 4 bases clipped from V and 6 bases from J, the junction kept 3 bases outside the gene matches. There are 13 residues in the CDR3. The CDR3 DNA reads as TGTGCCAGCAGCCGGGGGACAGGGCATGGCTACACCTTC. This gives the protein CASSRGTGHGYTF.

To note about this clonotype: This may come from a read error, since a much larger clone is one base off. The CDR3 does not close with the conserved phenylalanine or tryptophan, likely indicating a read error. This rearrangement joins TRBV14 to TRBJ2-7; 7 bases are a match to TRBD1. This CDR3 has 15 amino acids. Trimming removed 4 bases from V and 6 bases from J; junction bases left unmatched: 12. Germline V gene data show CDR1 as SGHDN and CDR2 as FVKESK. The CDR3 protein is CASSLLTGDFVEQYS. DNA for the CDR3: TGTGCCAGCAGCCTTCTCACAGGGGATTTCGTCGAGCAGTACTCC.

Only a few counts were recorded for this clonotype. The chain has TRBV20-1 and TRBJ2-1; a weak D match, TRBD1 (6 bases). The V end was cut by 3 bases, the J end by 2 bases, with 8 bases between. The CDR3 has 13 residues. CDR1 is DFQATT, CDR2 SNEGSKA, per germline (reference sequence). The chain's CDR3 is CSARGATYNEQFF. The CDR3 DNA reads as TGCAGTGCTAGGGGGGCAACCTACAATGAGCAGTTCTTC.

This clonotype has ten or more counts. This chain links TRBV7-9 with TRBJ2-2; perhaps TRBD1 as D (5 bases). The CDR3 is 15 amino acids. Deletions cut 5 bases from V and 3 bases from J, with 13 bases between. Germline CDR1 reads SEHNR; CDR2 reads FQNEAQ (reference sequence). The CDR3 sequence is CASSGGAQDTGELFF. CDR3 DNA: TGTGCCAGCAGCGGTGGGGCGCAGGACACCGGGGAGCTGTTTTTT.

By its share, this clonotype is medium-sized. V gene TRBV28 combines with J gene TRBJ2-1; unclear D gene. The V and J ends lost 4 bases and 7 bases respectively, with 20 bases between them. Germline CDR1 and CDR2: MDHEN and SYDVKM. The CDR3 loop spans 16 amino acids. In DNA form, the CDR3 reads TGTGCCAGCAGTTCGCCCGGCGAGAGGTACGGAAATGAGCAGTTCTTC. It specifies CASSSPGERYGNEQFF.

Ten or more counts support this clonotype. The V and J genes are TRBV6-6 and TRBJ1-2; 10 bases are a match to TRBD1. V shed 6 bases and J 2 bases; nucleotides not matched to a gene: 12. CDR1 and CDR2 (germline): MNHNY, SVGAGI (reference sequence). The CDR3 extends over 17 amino acids. The CDR3 loop is CASRGPVTGGGNYGYTF. The DNA of the CDR3 is TGTGCCAGCAGGGGACCCGTGACAGGGGGCGGGAACTATGGCTACACCTTC.

This clonotype was seen ten or more times. The chain carries TRBV9 and TRBJ1-2, with D unresolved. V was pared by 3 bases and J by 3 bases, with 15 bases between. The CDR3 consists of 15 residues. Per germline, CDR1 SGDLS and CDR2 YYNGEE. The CDR3 sequence is CASSDPPGVDYGYTF. DNA for the CDR3: TGTGCCAGCAGCGACCCCCCGGGAGTCGACTATGGCTACACCTTC.

The sample holds many counts of this clonotype. V is TRBV6-5 and J is TRBJ1-6; no definite D call. V was shortened by 4 bases and J by 12 bases, with 10 bases between the two germline ends. This CDR3 has 12 amino acids. CDR1 and CDR2 from the germline V gene are MNHEY and SVGAGI. The CDR3: CASSSPSGPLHF. CDR3 coding DNA: TGTGCCAGCAGTTCCCCCTCGGGACCCCTCCACTTT.

This clonotype is medium-sized. The CDR3 nucleotides read TGTGCCAGCAGCCCACTTGGACAGTGGGGCTACACCTTC. This codes for CASSPLGQWGYTF. The rearrangement joins TRBV7-8 to TRBJ1-2, with D possibly TRBD1 on 6 matching bases. Germline CDR1 is SGHVS and CDR2 is FQNEAQ. This CDR3 has 13 amino acids. The V end lost 5 bases, the J end lost 8 bases, and 15 bases lay between the germline ends.

The chain is built from TRBV2 and TRBJ2-1, with 9 bases lining up with TRBD2. The V segment lost 4 bases and the J segment 13 bases; nucleotides outside the gene matches: 11. The CDR3 spans 14 residues. Germline V gene lookup returns CDR1 SNHLY and CDR2 FYNNEI. CDR3 nucleotide sequence: TGTGCCAGCAGTGTGGGGCGGGAGGGCCCTGGTCAGTTCTTC. Its translation: CASSVGREGPGQFF.

In this sample, this clonotype is medium-sized. The V gene is TRBV19, the J gene TRBJ1-5, with D possibly matching TRBD1 (5 bases). V lost 3 bases and J lost 0, with 6 bases in between. CDR3 length equals 14 residues. In germline, CDR1 is LNHDA, CDR2 SQIVND (reference sequence). DNA of the CDR3: TGTGCCAGTAGTATTGGGGGTAGCAATCAGCCCCAGCATTTT. Translation: CASSIGGSNQPQHF.

In this sample, this clonotype turned up many times. The chain links TRBV27 to TRBJ2-3; 14 nucleotides match TRBD2. The V gene end was trimmed by 3 bases and the J gene end by 1 base; junction bases not matched to a gene: 9. Per the germline V gene, CDR1 is MNHEY and CDR2 is SMNVEV (reference sequence). The CDR3 runs 19 residues. The CDR3 sequence: CASSLWGTSGGAGTDTQYF. The DNA for the CDR3 is TGTGCCAGCAGTTTGTGGGGGACTAGCGGGGGTGCGGGCACAGATACGCAGTATTTT.

By its share, this clonotype is medium-sized. This rearrangement joins TRBV27 to TRBJ1-2; 7 positions agree with TRBD1. Per the germline V gene, CDR1 is MNHEY and CDR2 is SMNVEV (reference sequence). The CDR3 runs 12 residues. Losses at the gene ends were 5 bases for V and 13 bases for J; bases not matched to a gene: 10. The CDR3 region has the DNA TGTGCCAGCAGTGAACTAACAGGGGTCGCCACCTTC. Protein sequence: CASSELTGVATF.

This clonotype was recorded at least ten times. The rearrangement joins TRBV5-1 to TRBJ2-1, with 8 bases lining up with TRBD2. Trimming removed 1 base from V and 0 bases from J; junction bases left unmatched: 3. Looked up from germline, CDR1 is SGHRS and CDR2 is YFSETQ. This CDR3 is built from 16 residues. The CDR3 protein is CASSLPSGGSYNEQFF. The CDR3 bases are TGCGCCAGCAGCTTGCCCAGCGGGGGCTCCTACAATGAGCAGTTCTTC. The full variable domain, rest sourced from reference TRBV5-1 and TRBJ2-1, is KAGVTQTPRYLIKTRGQQVTLSCSPISGHRSVSWYQQTPGQGLQFLFEYFSETQRNKGNFPGRFSGRQFSNSRSEMNVSTLELGDSALYLCASSLPSGGSYNEQFFGPGTRLTVL.

This clonotype was recorded many times. The V and J genes are TRBV9 and TRBJ1-1; the D gene is possibly TRBD1 (6 bases). Trimming removed 1 base at V and 6 bases at J, with 13 bases between. From germline, CDR1 is SGDLS and CDR2 YYNGEE. The CDR3 length is 14 residues. CDR3 nucleotide sequence: TGTGCCAGCAGCGTATTTGCAGGGGTGTCTGAAGCTTTCTTT. Residues: CASSVFAGVSEAFF.

This clonotype was picked up many times. The chain recombines TRBV20-1 with TRBJ2-5; 9 bases map to TRBD2. The V and J ends lost 3 bases and 1 base, in that order; junction bases with no gene match: 12. Germline V lookup: CDR1 DFQATT, CDR2 SNEGSKA (reference sequence). This CDR3 contains 17 residues. Here the CDR3 DNA reads TGCAGTGCTAGCTCTTCTCCGGCGGGGGGGCTCCAAGAGACCCAGTACTTC. Amino acids: CSASSSPAGGLQETQYF.

By frequency in the sample, this clonotype is medium-sized. The V gene is TRBV29-1, the J gene TRBJ2-2; D unclear. The CDR3 is 12 amino acids. Germline V lookup: CDR1 SQVTM, CDR2 ANQGSEA. Trimming pared 7 bases from V and 4 bases from J, leaving 10 bases between. The CDR3 here is CSAVGPTGELFF. The CDR3 DNA is TGCAGCGCCGTGGGCCCCACCGGGGAGCTGTTTTTT.